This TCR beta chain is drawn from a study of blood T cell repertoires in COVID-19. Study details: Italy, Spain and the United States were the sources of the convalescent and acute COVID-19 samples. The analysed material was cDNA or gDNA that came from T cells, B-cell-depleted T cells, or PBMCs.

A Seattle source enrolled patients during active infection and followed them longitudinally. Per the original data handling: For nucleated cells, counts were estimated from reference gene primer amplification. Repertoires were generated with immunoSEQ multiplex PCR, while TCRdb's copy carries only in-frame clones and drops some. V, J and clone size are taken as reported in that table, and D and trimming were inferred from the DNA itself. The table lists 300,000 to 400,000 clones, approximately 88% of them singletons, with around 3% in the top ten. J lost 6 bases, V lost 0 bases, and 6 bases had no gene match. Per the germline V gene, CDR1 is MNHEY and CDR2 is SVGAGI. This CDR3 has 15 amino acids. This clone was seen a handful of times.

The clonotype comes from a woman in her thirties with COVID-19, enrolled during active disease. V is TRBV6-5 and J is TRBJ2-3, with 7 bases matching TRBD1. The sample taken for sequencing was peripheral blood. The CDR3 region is CASSYSRGPGDTQYF. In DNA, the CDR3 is TGTGCCAGCAGTTACTCGAGGGGGCCGGGGGATACGCAGTATTTT.